The clone carrying this TCR beta chain was picked up a small number of times. No antigen is known for it. Stated time point: newly diagnosed, previously untreated cHL patient sample. Purified CD4+ T cells were obtained from thawed PBMCs through magnetic negative selection. This record belongs to a study of PD-1 blockade in classical Hodgkin lymphoma. Findings and limits, study-wide: Compared with healthy donors, newly diagnosed patients reportedly showed lower baseline TCR diversity.

Libraries were prepared by immunoSEQ multiplex PCR; TCRdb keeps only in-frame clonotypes and omits some of them. This table has more than 30,000 clones, approximately 90% appearing once. The source of this sequence is a human donor with classical Hodgkin lymphoma. Source material: CD4+ T cells from blood.

DNA for the CDR3: TGTGCCAGCAGTTCCACCCGGCTAGCGGGAGGTTGGCAGCTGTTTTTT. It codes for CASSSTRLAGGWQLFF. This chain joins TRBV27 and TRBJ2-2; 11 nucleotides match TRBD2. The germline CDR1 and CDR2 sequences are MNHEY and SMNVEV (reference sequence). The CDR3 has 16 amino acids. The junction had 13 bases not matched to a gene; V was cut back by 4 bases and J by 12 bases.